This note documents a single TCR beta chain sequence. The data derive from a study of cytomegalovirus exposure and HLA in healthy donors. Study context: A subsequent analysis reported that the 95 to 150 validation repertoires were produced on the same platform that had also been used for the roughly 670 first-cohort repertoires.

This CDR3 contains 15 residues. The V gene lost 4 bases and the J gene lost 6 bases, with 16 bases spanning the gap. Looked up from germline, CDR1 is SEHNR and CDR2 is FQNEAQ (reference sequence). The method was immunoSEQ multiplex PCR; TCRdb's version includes in-frame clones alone and lacks a portion of them. The sample carries a few hundred thousand clones, 65% to 90% recorded once. The sample consisted of PBMCs. This clonotype was sampled from a woman aged 18 to 35 in good health and CMV-seronegative. The V and J genes are TRBV7-9 and TRBJ1-5; a weak D match, TRBD1 (5 bases). CDR3 loop: CASSSFQGSTQPQHF. The CDR3 bases are TGTGCCAGCAGCTCCTTTCAGGGTAGTACTCAGCCCCAGCATTTT.